The 14 T cell receptor beta chains presented below share a single source sample, sequenced in a study of cytomegalovirus exposure and HLA in healthy donors. Primers for the PCR totalled 60 Vbeta and 13 Jbeta. Clones were sequenced by immunoSEQ multiplex PCR, and TCRdb holds only the in-frame ones, with some missing. Of over 150,000 clones in the sample, 70% to 80% were seen once. Sequencing was done on a sample of PBMCs. The receptors derive from a woman aged 25 to 39 in good health and CMV-seronegative.

This clone was seen only a few times. The J gene is TRBJ2-3, the V gene TRBV29-1, with D perhaps matching TRBD1 (6 bases). V lost 6 bases and J 2 bases, leaving 12 bases between the germline ends. The CDR3 runs to 13 residues. The germline V gene encodes CDR1 SQVTM and CDR2 ANQGSEA. The CDR3 here is CSVGDRTTDTQYF. DNA for the CDR3: TGCAGCGTAGGAGACAGGACCACAGATACGCAGTATTTT.

The CDR3 nucleotides read TGCGCCAGCAGCTTCATCACGCTACAGGGGAGGAGCGATGGCTACACCTTC. Encoded protein: CASSFITLQGRSDGYTF. The J gene is TRBJ1-2, the V gene TRBV5-1; TRBD1 matches 7 bases. The CDR3 extends over 17 amino acids. Unmatched junction bases numbered 16, after V lost 2 bases and J lost 6 bases. Germline V lookup: CDR1 SGHRS, CDR2 YFSETQ.

The CDR3 here is CASRGDRDNSNQPQHF. CDR3 nucleotide sequence: TGTGCCAGCAGAGGGGACAGGGATAATAGCAATCAGCCCCAGCATTTT. J is TRBJ1-5 and V is TRBV2; 9 nucleotides align to TRBD1. CDR1 and CDR2 from the germline V gene are SNHLY and FYNNEI. The CDR3 covers 16 residues. V lost 6 bases and J lost 0; bases outside the gene matches: 6. Full variable domain (remainder filled in from reference TRBV2 and TRBJ1-5): EPEVTQTPSHQVTQMGQEVILRCVPISNHLYFYWYRQILGQKVEFLVSFYNNEISEKSEIFDDQFSVERPDGSNFTLKIRSTKLEDSAMYFCASRGDRDNSNQPQHFGDGTRLSIL.

The chain carries TRBV18 and TRBJ1-1; possibly TRBD1 for D (5 bases). CDR3 size: 14 residues. Germline-derived CDR1 and CDR2 are KGHSH and LQKENI. Trimming removed 8 bases from V and 0 bases from J, with 13 bases in between. In DNA, the CDR3 is TGTGCCAGCCAGGGTTTGGGTTTGAACACTGAAGCTTTCTTT. It translates to CASQGLGLNTEAFF.

This clone was found once. The rearrangement links TRBV5-1 to TRBJ2-1, with 8 bases that match TRBD1. CDR1 and CDR2 (germline): SGHRS, YFSETQ. This CDR3 has 19 residues. V was pared by 4 bases and J by 1 base, with 16 bases of the junction left unmatched. CDR3 protein: CASSPDGRGQGQSYNEQFF. The CDR3 coding sequence is TGCGCCAGCAGCCCCGATGGCAGGGGGCAGGGGCAATCCTACAATGAGCAGTTCTTC.

The chain has TRBV28 and TRBJ1-1, with D hard to call. This CDR3 contains 15 residues. The germline V gene encodes CDR1 MDHEN and CDR2 SYDVKM. V lost 2 bases and J 1 base, leaving 11 bases between the germline ends. CDR3 region: CASSLRPAGNTEAFF. CDR3 nucleotide sequence: TGTGCCAGCAGTTTACGCCCAGCGGGGAACACTGAAGCTTTCTTT.

Comments on this clone: At one of its ends the junction is not consistent with the germline gene, which may arise from a read error. Different DNA sequences within this sample yield the same CDR3. The chain's CDR3 is CSSSLSTYEQYF. CDR3 bases: TGTTCCAGCAGCTTATCTACCTACGAGCAGTACTTC. The genes are TRBV7-9 and TRBJ2-7; D is uncertain. The length of the CDR3 is 12 residues. Germline V gene lookup returns CDR1 SEHNR and CDR2 FQNEAQ (reference sequence).

The chain has TRBV7-9 and TRBJ2-3, with a possible D match to TRBD2 (6 bases). From germline, CDR1 is SEHNR and CDR2 FQNEAQ (reference sequence). Trimming took 2 bases from V and 11 from J, leaving 11 bases between them. This CDR3 spans 12 amino acids. DNA of the CDR3: TGTGCCAGCAGCTTACGGCGGGGAGGGCAGTATTTT. Protein: CASSLRRGGQYF.

The chain uses TRBV4-1 and TRBJ1-5; D may be TRBD1 (5 bases). Germline loops: CDR1 MGHRA, CDR2 YSYEKL. This CDR3 has 15 residues. V was trimmed by 1 base and J by 4 bases, leaving 11 bases between them. CDR3: CASSQGQNLNQPQHF. The DNA of the CDR3 is TGCGCCAGCAGCCAAGGACAGAACCTGAATCAGCCCCAGCATTTT.

This chain connects TRBV28 to TRBJ1-1; D remains ambiguous. Between the trimmed V and J ends, which lost 3 bases and 8 bases, there was a span of 7 bases. The CDR3 has 11 residues. Germline-derived CDR1 and CDR2 are MDHEN and SYDVKM. CDR3 bases: TGTGCCAGCAGTTTCGGGTCCGAAGCTTTCTTT. This codes for CASSFGSEAFF.

About this clone: The junction and the germline gene differ at one end; a read error may be behind it. This chain links TRBV19 with TRBJ1-2, with D possibly TRBD1 on 5 matching bases. CDR1 is LNHDA and CDR2 is SQIVND in the germline V gene (reference sequence). The CDR3 is made up of 14 amino acids. CDR3 in amino acids: CARPKNQGYYGYPF. The CDR3 region has the DNA TGTGCCAGACCCAAAAATCAGGGATACTATGGCTACCCCTTC.

This clone came up a few times. The V call is TRBV19, the J call TRBJ1-2, with TRBD1 matching 7 bases. The CDR3 covers 14 residues. The germline V gene encodes CDR1 LNHDA and CDR2 SQIVND (reference sequence). With 5 bases clipped from V and 1 base from J, the junction kept 4 bases outside the gene matches. The CDR3, as DNA: TGTGCCAGTAGTTGGGGGACAGTTAACTATGGCTACACCTTC. Amino acid sequence: CASSWGTVNYGYTF.

The rearrangement joins TRBV27 to TRBJ2-2; D is undetermined. Trimming stripped 2 bases from V and 6 bases from J, with 10 bases between. Germline lookup yields CDR1 MNHEY and CDR2 SMNVEV (reference sequence). This CDR3 has 14 amino acids. CDR3 nucleotides: TGTGCCAGCAGTTTAAATTCTTTTGCCGGGGAGCTGTTTTTT. Protein product: CASSLNSFAGELFF.

This chain links TRBV5-1 with TRBJ2-2; 8 bases line up with TRBD2. This CDR3 spans 15 amino acids. Germline V lookup: CDR1 SGHRS, CDR2 YFSETQ. Trimming at V came to 4 bases and at J to 4 bases, leaving 6 bases not matched to a gene. CDR3 loop: CASSKAGVGTGELFF. The CDR3, as DNA: TGCGCCAGCAGCAAAGCGGGAGTGGGCACCGGGGAGCTGTTTTTT.